This is a list of T cell receptor beta chains from one sample in a study of shared clonotypes between healthy human individuals. The method was immunoSEQ multiplex PCR; TCRdb's version includes in-frame clones alone and lacks a portion of them. The data hold about 2.2 million clones, with 80% to 95% observed a single time. Input material: naive CD8+ T cells from PBMCs. These TCRs come from a man in his late teens or twenties in good health. Some clones in this sample may be carry-over from other donors' samples. Both conserved end residues are part of each CDR3. The D gene is left open where the match is weak. For some rows the clone size is stated as once, few or many, or as a class when expanded; others skip it.

cdr3_aa cdr3_nt v_call clone_size d_call j_call
CASSAGGGGPNQPQHF TGTGCCAGCAGCGCCGGCGGCGGGGGGCCCAATCAGCCCCAGCATTTT TRBV9 - - TRBJ1-5
CASRLAGRTDTQYF TGTGCCAGCAGACTAGCGGGAAGGACAGATACGCAGTATTTT TRBV2 - TRBD2 TRBJ2-3
CASSYRGGGGYTF TGTGCCAGCAGTTACAGGGGGGGAGGAGGCTACACCTTC TRBV27 once TRBD1 TRBJ1-2
CASSPLLAGVREQYF TGTGCCAGCAGCCCCCTACTAGCGGGAGTAAGGGAACAGTACTTC TRBV7-3 - TRBD2 TRBJ2-7
CASFGGRATDTQYF TGTGCCAGCTTCGGAGGGAGGGCCACAGATACGCAGTATTTT TRBV2 - TRBD2 TRBJ2-3
CASSYGAGWSYNEQFF TGTGCCAGCAGTTACGGGGCGGGTTGGTCCTACAATGAGCAGTTCTTC TRBV6-5 - - TRBJ2-1
CASSLVRGSGQPQHF TGTGCCAGCAGTTTAGTTAGGGGTTCGGGTCAGCCCCAGCATTTT TRBV27 - - TRBJ1-5
CASSLGRTSGYSTDTQYF TGTGCCAGCAGCTTAGGGCGGACTAGCGGGTATAGCACAGATACGCAGTATTTT TRBV7-8 - TRBD2 TRBJ2-3
CAWSVMAHHRIF TGTGCCTGGAGTGTCATGGCCCACCACAGGATCTTC TRBV30 once - TRBJ2-1
CSVTIPLSRLGLETQYF TGCAGCGTTACGATACCGCTTAGCAGGCTGGGGTTGGAGACCCAGTACTTC TRBV29-1 - - TRBJ2-5
CASSPTPVDTQYF TGTGCCAGCAGCCCTACCCCGGTGGATACGCAGTATTTT TRBV7-7 - - TRBJ2-3
CASNTGTSDPKGPFF TGCGCCAGCAACACCGGGACTAGCGACCCAAAGGGGCCGTTCTTC TRBV4-3 - TRBD2 TRBJ2-1
CASRTPPLRVGGQPQHF TGTGCCAGCAGGACACCCCCCTTAAGGGTGGGGGGTCAGCCCCAGCATTTT TRBV11-3 once - TRBJ1-5
CASSRRLAGGQETQYF TGTGCCAGCAGTCGAAGACTAGCGGGAGGCCAAGAGACCCAGTACTTC TRBV2 once TRBD2 TRBJ2-5
CASSQAPGSLSTDTQYF TGCGCCAGCAGCCAAGCTCCTGGCAGCCTAAGCACAGATACGCAGTATTTT TRBV4-3 - - TRBJ2-3
CASSLSVEANEKLFF TGTGCCAGCAGTTTATCAGTTGAGGCTAATGAAAAACTGTTTTTT TRBV28 - - TRBJ1-4
CASSSPKTGLSHYEQYF TGTGCCAGCAGCTCCCCTAAGACAGGGTTAAGCCACTACGAGCAGTACTTC TRBV7-8 - TRBD1 TRBJ2-7
CASSGRGQSYNEQFF TGTGCCAGCAGCGGAAGGGGACAGTCCTACAATGAGCAGTTCTTC TRBV7-6 - TRBD1 TRBJ2-1
CASSEVGHLAGAPTDEQFF TGTGCCAGCAGTGAGGTGGGACACCTAGCGGGAGCCCCTACGGATGAGCAGTTCTTC TRBV6-4 - TRBD2 TRBJ2-1
CASSQDGLAGTDTQYF TGCGCCAGCAGCCAAGACGGCCTAGCGGGCACAGATACGCAGTATTTT TRBV4-3 once TRBD2 TRBJ2-3
CASSPRGQDITEAFF TGTGCCAGTAGTCCTAGGGGACAGGACATCACTGAAGCTTTCTTT TRBV19 once TRBD1 TRBJ1-1
CASFFGAGELFF TGTGCCAGCTTTTTTGGGGCCGGGGAGCTGTTTTTT TRBV6-1 once - TRBJ2-2
CASSQWELGQGFGEQYF TGTGCCAGCAGCCAATGGGAGCTCGGACAGGGGTTCGGCGAGCAGTACTTC TRBV4-2 - TRBD1 TRBJ2-7
CASSAGSSHWFEQFF TGTGCCAGCAGCGCGGGTAGCTCCCATTGGTTTGAGCAGTTCTTC TRBV16 - - TRBJ2-1
CASSDRTESNQPQHF TGCGCCAGCAGTGACAGGACGGAATCCAATCAGCCCCAGCATTTT TRBV10-2 - - TRBJ1-5
CASSSVDRNSNDEQFF TGTGCCAGCAGTTCCGTGGACCGTAACTCTAATGATGAGCAGTTCTTC TRBV6-6 - - TRBJ2-1
CASSPRTSGSSYNEQFF TGTGCCAGCAGCCCTAGGACTAGCGGGAGCTCCTACAATGAGCAGTTCTTC TRBV7-9 - TRBD2 TRBJ2-1
CASSPRRGLTTDTQYF TGTGCCAGTAGTCCCCGGAGGGGACTAACAACAGATACGCAGTATTTT TRBV19 - TRBD2 TRBJ2-3
CASGILGFSGNLQETQYF TGTGCCAGCGGAATCTTGGGGTTTAGCGGGAACCTCCAAGAGACCCAGTACTTC TRBV28 - TRBD2 TRBJ2-5
CASSLSLRGTEAFF TGTGCCAGCAGTTTATCCCTCAGGGGGACTGAAGCTTTCTTT TRBV28 once TRBD1 TRBJ1-1
CASSLLANYGYTF TGTGCCAGCAGTTTGTTAGCCAACTATGGCTACACCTTC TRBV28 - - TRBJ1-2
CASSPHLGTENEKLFF TGTGCCAGCAGTCCCCACCTCGGGACAGAAAATGAAAAACTGTTTTTT TRBV27 - TRBD1 TRBJ1-4
CASSIDTGSSYEQYF TGTGCCAGTAGTATAGATACAGGTTCATCCTACGAGCAGTACTTC TRBV19 - - TRBJ2-7
CASSLGTGGTQYF TGTGCCAGCAGCTTAGGGACCGGGGGGACCCAGTACTTC TRBV13 - - TRBJ2-5
CASTTPGRGVYNEQFF TGTGCCAGCACCACGCCCGGGCGGGGGGTCTACAATGAGCAGTTCTTC TRBV4-2 - TRBD2 TRBJ2-1
CASSLMGQQFF TGTGCCAGCAGTTTAATGGGACAGCAGTTCTTC TRBV27 - - TRBJ2-1
CASSYSLSYEQYF TGTGCCAGCAGTTACTCCCTTTCCTACGAGCAGTACTTC TRBV6-6 once - TRBJ2-7
CASSQGRGTLEAFF TGCGCCAGCAGCCAAGGGAGGGGCACACTTGAAGCTTTCTTT TRBV4-3 - - TRBJ1-1
CASRRVSTVSYEQYF TGTGCCAGCAGGCGTGTTAGCACCGTCTCCTACGAGCAGTACTTC TRBV27 - - TRBJ2-7
CASSLNPDRVSYNEQFF TGTGCCAGCAGCTTAAACCCGGACAGGGTCTCCTACAATGAGCAGTTCTTC TRBV7-3 - TRBD1 TRBJ2-1
CASSSGTSGDYGQYF TGTGCCAGCAGCTCGGGGACTAGCGGGGATTACGGGCAGTACTTC TRBV9 - TRBD2 TRBJ2-7
CASSFGTESYNEQFF TGTGCCAGCAGTTTCGGGACAGAATCCTACAATGAGCAGTTCTTC TRBV27 - TRBD1 TRBJ2-1
CASENTGGIGDYGYTF TGTGCCAGCGAAAACACAGGGGGGATAGGGGACTATGGCTACACCTTC TRBV28 - TRBD1 TRBJ1-2
CASRVGASHTEAFF TGTGCCAGCAGGGTTGGGGCGTCTCACACTGAAGCTTTCTTT TRBV2 - - TRBJ1-1
CASSRLVFADTQYF TGTGCCAGTAGTCGACTAGTTTTCGCAGATACGCAGTATTTT TRBV19 once - TRBJ2-3
CASSFGTGMNTEAFF TGTGCCAGCAGTTTCGGGACAGGGATGAACACTGAAGCTTTCTTT TRBV27 once TRBD1 TRBJ1-1
CASSQKSGRSYEQFF TGTGCCAGCAGCCAAAAGAGCGGGAGGTCCTATGAGCAGTTCTTC TRBV4-2 - TRBD2 TRBJ2-1
CAGRGRAQDTQYF TGTGCCGGACGCGGGAGGGCCCAAGATACGCAGTATTTT TRBV28 - TRBD2 TRBJ2-3
CASSLMGGAPDTQYF TGTGCCAGCAGCTTAATGGGCGGGGCCCCGGATACGCAGTATTTT TRBV7-3 - - TRBJ2-3
CASSHGTGGGSSYEQYF TGTGCCAGCAGCCACGGGACAGGGGGCGGAAGCTCCTACGAGCAGTACTTC TRBV5-4 - TRBD1 TRBJ2-7
CASTMGSYSNQPQHF TGTGCCAGCACCATGGGGTCCTATAGCAATCAGCCCCAGCATTTT TRBV28 - - TRBJ1-5
CASSYSQGARWYEQYF TGTGCCAGCAGTTACTCACAGGGGGCTCGTTGGTACGAGCAGTACTTC TRBV28 - TRBD1 TRBJ2-7
CASSLKREKLNTEAFF TGTGCCAGCAGCTTGAAGCGGGAAAAACTGAACACTGAAGCTTTCTTT TRBV5-4 once - TRBJ1-1
CASSQATGVGANVLTF TGCGCCAGCAGCCAAGCCACAGGGGTCGGGGCCAACGTCCTGACTTTC TRBV4-3 few TRBD1 TRBJ2-6
CASSQTSGGDSYNEQFF TGTGCCAGCAGCCAGACTAGCGGGGGGGACTCCTACAATGAGCAGTTCTTC TRBV7-9 - TRBD2 TRBJ2-1